A selection of T cell receptor beta chains follows, all from one sample in a study of radiotherapy plus CTLA-4 blockade in lung cancer. Produced via immunoSEQ multiplex PCR; TCRdb's table is partial and in-frame only. The sample contains tens of thousands of clones, approximately 83% of which appear only once. The sample here was peripheral blood, taken from a patient treated with radiotherapy plus ipilimumab. Receptors were obtained from a human donor with non-small cell lung cancer who had a partial response to radiotherapy plus ipilimumab. The CDR3 runs from the conserved cysteine through the conserved F or W. D genes are given only for firm matches. Only some rows state a clone size, as once, few, many or a class for expanded clones.

j_call d_call clone_size v_call cdr3_aa cdr3_nt
TRBJ2-1 NA NA TRBV5-1 CASSYSSYNEQFF TGCGCCAGCAGCTACAGCTCCTACAATGAGCAGTTCTTC
TRBJ2-7 NA NA TRBV7-9 CASTKEESEQYF TGTGCCAGCACCAAAGAAGAGTCCGAGCAGTACTTC
TRBJ2-5 TRBD1 once TRBV27 CASSLPPLAWTGGLYQETQYF TGTGCCAGCAGTTTACCCCCCCTCGCGTGGACAGGTGGATTATACCAAGAGACCCAGTACTTC
TRBJ1-5 NA NA TRBV2 CASSGGRGNQPQHF TGTGCCAGCAGTGGAGGGCGCGGCAATCAGCCCCAGCATTTT
TRBJ1-6 NA NA TRBV5-1 CASSLGIDNSPLHF TGCGCCAGCAGCTTGGGTATAGATAATTCACCCCTCCACTTT
TRBJ1-4 TRBD1 NA TRBV29-1 CSAAPTGLGEKLFF TGCAGCGCAGCGCCGACAGGGTTGGGAGAAAAACTGTTTTTT
TRBJ1-6 TRBD1 NA TRBV5-1 CASSSGDRVNSPLHF TGCGCCAGCAGCTCCGGGGACAGGGTTAATTCACCCCTCCACTTT
TRBJ2-1 NA once TRBV6-6 CASAGYSLNEQFF TGTGCCAGCGCAGGTTATAGTTTGAATGAGCAGTTCTTC
TRBJ2-7 TRBD1 NA TRBV18 CASSKTGYEQYF TGTGCCAGCTCAAAGACAGGGTACGAGCAGTACTTC
TRBJ2-7 NA NA TRBV10-1 CASSDRVSSYEQYF TGCGCCAGCAGTGACCGGGTGAGCTCCTACGAGCAGTACTTC
TRBJ2-2 TRBD2 NA TRBV19 CASSMASGRASGELFF TGTGCCAGTAGTATGGCTAGCGGGAGGGCCTCCGGGGAGCTGTTTTTT
TRBJ2-2 TRBD1 NA TRBV18 CASSPPGTGGRTGELFF TGTGCCAGCTCACCCCCCGGGACAGGGGGCCGTACCGGGGAGCTGTTTTTT
TRBJ2-6 TRBD1 NA TRBV18 CASSPTGTGFFSGANVLTF TGTGCCAGCTCACCAACCGGGACAGGCTTTTTCTCTGGGGCCAACGTCCTGACTTTC
TRBJ1-1 NA NA TRBV19 CASSILGLSRDPEAFF TGTGCCAGTAGTATCTTAGGTTTGTCGAGGGATCCTGAAGCTTTCTTT
TRBJ2-5 NA NA TRBV11-2 CASSKIIAVQETQYF TGTGCCAGCAGCAAAATTATAGCGGTACAAGAGACCCAGTACTTC
TRBJ2-7 TRBD2 NA TRBV5-6 CASSAGTTYEQYF TGTGCCAGCAGCGCCGGGACTACCTACGAGCAGTACTTC
TRBJ2-7 TRBD1 NA TRBV27 CASSPWDSPYEQYF TGTGCCAGCAGTCCGTGGGACAGCCCCTACGAGCAGTACTTC
TRBJ2-7 TRBD1 NA TRBV10-3 CAISGTGGASYEQYF TGTGCCATCAGTGGTACAGGGGGTGCCTCCTACGAGCAGTACTTC
TRBJ1-1 TRBD1 NA TRBV28 CASSFRAGGRNTEAFF TGTGCCAGCAGTTTTAGGGCAGGGGGGAGGAACACTGAAGCTTTCTTT
TRBJ2-6 NA NA TRBV28 CASSTFGNTLPSGANVLTF TGTGCCAGCAGTACCTTCGGGAACACATTGCCCTCTGGGGCCAACGTCCTGACTTTC
TRBJ1-5 NA once TRBV2 CASSDGNSNQPQHF TGTGCCAGCAGTGACGGTAATAGCAATCAGCCCCAGCATTTT
TRBJ2-2 NA NA TRBV19 CASIEGNTGELFF TGTGCCAGTATAGAGGGGAACACCGGGGAGCTGTTTTTT
TRBJ2-3 NA once TRBV19 CASSARARDTQYF TGTGCCAGTAGCGCCAGGGCTCGAGATACGCAGTATTTT
TRBJ2-2 TRBD2 NA TRBV28 CASRPSGMNTGELFF TGTGCCAGCAGACCTAGCGGGATGAACACCGGGGAGCTGTTTTTT
TRBJ2-1 TRBD2 NA TRBV7-9 CASRPTSGSRNEQFF TGTGCCAGCAGACCGACTAGCGGGAGCCGGAATGAGCAGTTCTTC
TRBJ2-1 TRBD1 NA TRBV7-2 CASSSDRGIYNEQFF TGTGCCAGCAGCTCGGACAGGGGGATCTACAATGAGCAGTTCTTC
TRBJ2-2 NA few TRBV5-6 CASTLLSGNTGELFF TGTGCCAGCACCCTCCTAAGCGGGAACACCGGGGAGCTGTTTTTT
TRBJ1-6 NA NA TRBV18 CASSPPREDNSPLHF TGTGCCAGCTCACCACCTCGGGAGGATAATTCACCCCTCCACTTT
TRBJ2-2 TRBD1 NA TRBV29-1 CSVWTGSNTGELFF TGCAGCGTGTGGACAGGATCGAACACCGGGGAGCTGTTTTTT
TRBJ2-3 NA NA TRBV27 CASSSLLGPLTDTQYF TGTGCCAGCAGTTCGTTACTAGGCCCCCTCACAGATACGCAGTATTTT
TRBJ1-1 NA few TRBV7-9 CASSLQGGGTEAFF TGTGCCAGCAGCTTACAGGGAGGTGGCACTGAAGCTTTCTTT
TRBJ1-2 NA medium-sized TRBV28 CASTADTYGYTF TGTGCCAGCACGGCAGACACCTATGGCTACACCTTC
TRBJ2-2 NA NA TRBV28 CASSSGDTYTGELFF TGTGCCAGCAGTTCAGGGGACACTTACACCGGGGAGCTGTTTTTT
TRBJ1-1 NA NA TRBV6-6 CASTMQTNTEAFF TGTGCCAGCACTATGCAAACGAACACTGAAGCTTTCTTT
TRBJ2-1 NA once TRBV4-1 CASSQDRGRYNEQFF TGCGCCAGCAGCCAAGATAGGGGCCGATACAATGAGCAGTTCTTC
TRBJ2-2 NA NA TRBV2 CASSGPANTGELFF TGTGCCAGTTCTGGGCCCGCTAACACCGGGGAGCTGTTTTTT
TRBJ1-4 NA NA TRBV19 CASSIEGGPFRLGTNEKLFF TGTGCCAGTAGTATAGAAGGAGGGCCGTTTCGTCTTGGTACTAATGAAAAACTGTTTTTT
TRBJ1-1 NA few TRBV5-4 CASNQGRNTEAFF TGTGCCAGCAACCAAGGGAGGAACACTGAAGCTTTCTTT
TRBJ1-4 NA NA TRBV29-1 CSVSITNEKLFF TGCAGCGTTTCCATCACTAATGAAAAACTGTTTTTT
TRBJ2-2 TRBD1 NA TRBV14 CASSPRTGLNTGELFF TGTGCCAGCAGCCCACGGACAGGGCTGAACACCGGGGAGCTGTTTTTT
TRBJ2-3 TRBD2 NA TRBV28 CASEIRSGRAGADTQYF TGTGCCAGCGAAATAAGGTCCGGGAGGGCCGGGGCAGATACGCAGTATTTT
TRBJ2-1 TRBD2 NA TRBV28 CASHRTASGNNEQFF TGTGCCAGCCATAGAACGGCTAGCGGGAACAATGAGCAGTTCTTC
TRBJ1-2 NA NA TRBV4-1 CASSHAGTDYGYTF TGCGCCAGCAGCCATGCGGGCACAGACTATGGCTACACCTTC
TRBJ2-5 TRBD2 NA TRBV4-1 CASSQDILAGKARGETQYF TGCGCCAGCAGCCAAGATATCCTAGCGGGAAAGGCAAGGGGTGAGACCCAGTACTTC
TRBJ2-1 NA few TRBV7-2 CASSRTPGRGRSSYNEQFF TGTGCCAGCAGTCGCACCCCAGGGCGGGGACGGAGCTCCTACAATGAGCAGTTCTTC
TRBJ2-2 TRBD2 NA TRBV27 CASSPLGTSGSESGELFF TGTGCCAGCAGTCCTCTAGGGACTAGCGGGAGCGAGAGCGGGGAGCTGTTTTTT
TRBJ1-4 NA NA TRBV5-1 CASGPLPAQLNEKLFF TGCGCCAGCGGTCCACTACCCGCGCAGCTAAACGAAAAACTGTTTTTT
TRBJ2-2 NA NA TRBV7-3 CASSLGQNTGELFF TGTGCCAGCAGCTTAGGACAGAACACCGGGGAGCTGTTTTTT
TRBJ2-1 TRBD2 NA TRBV6-4 CATSTSGSYEQFF TGTGCCACCTCGACTAGCGGGAGCTATGAGCAGTTCTTC